These 32 T cell receptor beta chains originate from one sample sequenced in a study of shared clonotypes between healthy human individuals. Assay used: immunoSEQ multiplex PCR; TCRdb lists only in-frame clones, some missing. Of 950,000 to 1,100,000 clones listed, more than 60% were seen once; the top ten hold nearly 1.5%. Sequenced: memory CD4+ T cells sorted from blood. Sample subset: CD45RA-negative fraction. The source of these receptors is a man aged 18 to 35 in good health.

The CDR3 sequence is CASSVGHLYEQYF. CDR3 DNA sequence: TGTGCCAGTAGTGTGGGACACCTTTACGAGCAGTACTTC. The chain uses TRBV19 and TRBJ2-7; tentative D call: TRBD1 (6 bases). This CDR3 is 13 amino acids long. Germline values: CDR1 LNHDA, CDR2 SQIVND (reference sequence). The germline V and J ends were trimmed by 5 bases and 4 bases, with 12 bases remaining between them.

The rearrangement links TRBV21-1 to TRBJ2-2; the table's D call TRBD2 went unverified against the DNA. TRBV21-1 corresponds to a pseudogene. The CDR3 runs 17 residues. The CDR3 loop reads CASSNLLAGAPVGELFF. The CDR3 DNA reads TGTGCCAGCAGCAATCTACTAGCGGGGGCCCCCGTCGGGGAGCTGTTTTTT.

The rearrangement joins TRBV5-8 to TRBJ1-2; D gene unclear. Trimming took 7 bases from V and 7 from J, leaving 17 bases between them. The CDR3 has 13 residues. Germline values: CDR1 SGHTS, CDR2 YDEGEE. The CDR3 loop reads CASGRSGLGGYTF. The DNA of the CDR3 is TGTGCCAGCGGACGATCGGGTTTAGGTGGCTACACCTTC.

The chain joins TRBV7-6 to TRBJ1-5, with D tentatively TRBD1 (5 bases). The length of the CDR3 is 14 residues. V gave up 3 bases and J gave up 2 bases, with 8 bases separating them. Per the germline V gene, CDR1 is SGHVS and CDR2 is FNYEAQ. The CDR3 reads CASSFGTGNQPQHF. The CDR3, as DNA: TGTGCCAGCAGCTTTGGGACGGGCAATCAGCCCCAGCATTTT.

The V gene is TRBV7-9, the J gene TRBJ2-5, with 7 bases that match TRBD1. J lost 5 bases, V lost 4 bases, and 13 bases had no gene match. This CDR3 region has 16 residues. Germline V gene sequence: CDR1 SEHNR, CDR2 FQNEAQ (reference sequence). CDR3: CASSSTDRATWETQYF. The CDR3 DNA sequence: TGTGCCAGCAGCTCCACCGACAGGGCAACCTGGGAGACCCAGTACTTC.

The J gene is TRBJ2-1, the V gene TRBV7-3; D unclear. This CDR3 is built from 13 residues. V lost 1 base, J lost 10 bases, and 11 bases lay in between. Germline V gene data show CDR1 as SGHTA and CDR2 as FQGTGA. The CDR3 protein is CASSLNLRGEQFF. In DNA, the CDR3 is TGTGCCAGCAGCTTAAATTTGCGTGGGGAGCAGTTCTTC.

The rearrangement links TRBV2 to TRBJ2-2; D may be TRBD1 or TRBD2 (5 bases each). Germline V lookup: CDR1 SNHLY, CDR2 FYNNEI. This CDR3 has 14 amino acids. V was pared by 8 bases and J by 6 bases, with 16 bases between. For the CDR3, the DNA is TGTGCCAGCCGCCGGGACCTTACGGCCGGGGAGCTGTTTTTT. Its translation is CASRRDLTAGELFF.

This sequence joins TRBV27 and TRBJ1-5, with D maybe TRBD1 (5 bases). The germline V gene encodes CDR1 MNHEY and CDR2 SMNVEV (reference sequence). The CDR3 runs to 16 residues. The ends were cut back, 1 base at V and 2 bases at J, with 12 bases in the middle. CDR3 sequence reads: CASSLYLEGGNQPQHF. DNA for the CDR3: TGTGCCAGCAGTTTATATTTAGAAGGGGGCAATCAGCCCCAGCATTTT.

This clone was found a few times. The V and J genes are TRBV20-1 and TRBJ1-1, with D tentatively TRBD1 (6 bases). CDR1 DFQATT and CDR2 SNEGSKA come from the germline V gene (reference sequence). V lost 4 bases, J lost 7 bases, and 10 bases lay in between. The CDR3 extends over 11 amino acids. The CDR3 loop is CSATPDSEAFF. The CDR3 DNA is TGCAGTGCTACCCCGGACAGTGAAGCTTTCTTT.

This clone was picked up a small number of times. CDR3 coding DNA: TGTGCCAGCAGCTTAACTGGACAGGGTGATGAAAAACTGTTTTTT. Translation: CASSLTGQGDEKLFF. V gene TRBV7-3 combines with J gene TRBJ1-4; TRBD1 matches 8 bases. This CDR3 spans 15 amino acids. The ends lost 0 bases at V and 6 bases at J; junction bases unmatched: 3. Germline CDR1 and CDR2: SGHTA and FQGTGA.

This chain uses TRBV7-9 with TRBJ2-1; D gene unclear. There are 15 residues in the CDR3. The germline gives CDR1 SEHNR, CDR2 FQNEAQ (reference sequence). Trimming pared 4 bases from V and 3 bases from J, leaving 13 bases between. CDR3: CASSSPDQIYNEQFF. The CDR3 DNA sequence: TGTGCCAGCAGCTCCCCCGACCAGATCTACAATGAGCAGTTCTTC.

This chain uses TRBV5-1 with TRBJ2-5; D may be TRBD1 (6 bases). Germline loops: CDR1 SGHRS, CDR2 YFSETQ. The CDR3 contains 16 residues. Trimming cost V 4 bases and J 1 base, with 17 bases left between them. The CDR3 bases are TGCGCCAGCAGCCTGGGGACACCGACCTTCCAAGAGACCCAGTACTTC. Amino acid sequence: CASSLGTPTFQETQYF. Using reference TRBV5-1 and TRBJ2-5 for the parts outside the CDR3, the full variable domain is KAGVTQTPRYLIKTRGQQVTLSCSPISGHRSVSWYQQTPGQGLQFLFEYFSETQRNKGNFPGRFSGRQFSNSRSEMNVSTLELGDSALYLCASSLGTPTFQETQYFGPGTRLLVL.

V gene TRBV18 combines with J gene TRBJ2-7; no definite D call. The length of the CDR3 is 14 residues. V was clipped by 0 bases and J by 2 bases, with 8 bases between them. Germline CDR1 and CDR2: KGHSH and LQKENI. Written as DNA, the CDR3 is TGTGCCAGCTCACCACCTATGGCAGCCTACGAGCAGTACTTC. Protein sequence: CASSPPMAAYEQYF.

This clone came up a few times. The identical CDR3 is also encoded by other nucleotide sequences in the sample. The chain recombines TRBV7-6 with TRBJ1-1, with no clear D. Trimming took 1 base from V and 1 from J, leaving 4 bases between them. This CDR3 is built from 13 residues. CDR1 SGHVS and CDR2 FNYEAQ come from the germline V gene. CDR3 nucleotides: TGTGCCAGCAGCTTAGAGCAGAACACTGAAGCTTTCTTT. It codes for CASSLEQNTEAFF. Full variable domain (remainder filled in from reference TRBV7-6 and TRBJ1-1): GAGVSQSPRYKVTKRGQDVALRCDPISGHVSLYWYRQALGQGPEFLTYFNYEAQQDKSGLPNDRFSAERPEGSISTLTIQRTEQRDSAMYRCASSLEQNTEAFFGQGTRLTVV.

This clone was observed many times. Other DNA sequences in the same sample also yield this CDR3. The chain has TRBV6-1 and TRBJ1-5; D uncertain. Trimming took off 6 bases at V and 4 bases at J, with 4 bases between the two ends. This CDR3 has 11 amino acids. Germline assignment: CDR1 MNHNS and CDR2 SASEGT. DNA for the CDR3: TGTGCCAGCAGAGATAATCAGCCCCAGCATTTT. Its protein is CASRDNQPQHF.

The sample holds many counts of this clone. This sequence joins TRBV10-2 and TRBJ2-7; the D gene could be TRBD1 or TRBD2 (7 bases each). The CDR3 is 17 amino acids. The germline V and J ends were trimmed by 3 bases and 1 base, with 19 bases remaining between them. Per the germline V gene, CDR1 is WSHSY and CDR2 is SAAADI. The CDR3 here is CASSDGLGGGLSYEQYF. The CDR3 bases are TGCGCCAGCAGTGACGGTTTGGGAGGGGGCCTTTCCTACGAGCAGTACTTC.

The gene calls are TRBV7-8 and TRBJ1-6; 11 bases match TRBD1. There are 17 residues in the CDR3. Germline CDR1 SGHVS, CDR2 FQNEAQ. Germline trimming cut 5 bases from V and 4 bases from J; bases unmatched to any gene: 7. CDR3 nucleotides: TGTGCCAGCAGCCCGCGGACAGGGGGCGGATATAATTCACCCCTCCACTTT. Encoded protein: CASSPRTGGGYNSPLHF.

This clone has more than one count but fewer than ten. This chain links TRBV6-5 with TRBJ1-2, with D possibly being TRBD1 (5 bases). V lost 10 bases and J 7 bases, leaving 13 bases between the germline ends. Germline V gives CDR1 MNHEY, CDR2 SVGAGI. The CDR3 length is 11 residues. CDR3 bases: TGTGCCACCACGGGAGGGGTTGGCTACACCTTC. It codes for CATTGGVGYTF.

This clone was picked up one time. At the DNA level, this CDR3 is encoded by other sequences in the same sample as well. The chain carries TRBV5-6 and TRBJ2-7, with 7 bases matching TRBD1. This CDR3 contains 14 residues. Germline V gene data show CDR1 as SGHDT and CDR2 as YYEEEE. V gave up 0 bases and J gave up 2 bases; unmatched junction bases: 2. The CDR3 DNA reads TGTGCCAGCAGCTTGGTTGACAGGGCCTACGAGCAGTACTTC. Translated, it gives CASSLVDRAYEQYF.

This chain joins TRBV7-6 and TRBJ1-1, with D uncertain. CDR3 length: 13 amino acids. V gave up 5 bases and J gave up 3 bases, with 10 bases separating them. Looked up from germline, CDR1 is SGHVS and CDR2 is FNYEAQ. The CDR3: CASSQQRDTEAFF. In nucleotides, the CDR3 is TGTGCCAGCAGCCAACAGAGAGACACTGAAGCTTTCTTT.

This chain connects TRBV6-5 to TRBJ1-5, with TRBD1 identical over 7 bases. From germline, CDR1 is MNHEY and CDR2 SVGAGI. The trim removed 6 bases at V and 4 bases at J, leaving 3 bases unmatched. The CDR3 extends over 13 amino acids. DNA of the CDR3: TGTGCCAGCAGGTCGACAGGGAATCAGCCCCAGCATTTT. Translation gives CASRSTGNQPQHF.

The V and J genes are TRBV30 and TRBJ1-1; D call uncertain. The length of the CDR3 is 12 residues. V was pared by 7 bases and J by 0 bases, with 9 bases between. Per the germline V gene, CDR1 is GTSNPN and CDR2 is SVGIG (reference sequence). As DNA, the CDR3 is TGTGCCTTCCAGATAATGAACACTGAAGCTTTCTTT. This translates into CAFQIMNTEAFF.

The chain recombines TRBV27 with TRBJ2-3; D uncertain. Germline lookup yields CDR1 MNHEY and CDR2 SMNVEV (reference sequence). Trimming stripped 5 bases from V and 3 bases from J, with 6 bases between. The CDR3 is 12 residues long. This CDR3 is CASSHYTDTQYF. CDR3 sequence (DNA): TGTGCCAGCAGTCACTATACAGATACGCAGTATTTT.

V usage is TRBV5-1 and J usage is TRBJ2-5; D not certain. Germline V gives CDR1 SGHRS, CDR2 YFSETQ. The V gene lost 7 bases and the J gene lost 2 bases, with 12 bases spanning the gap. This CDR3 spans 13 amino acids. This CDR3 reads CASALVPQETQYF. The CDR3 DNA is TGCGCCAGCGCTCTGGTTCCTCAAGAGACCCAGTACTTC. The variable domain in full, with the rest retrieved from reference TRBV5-1 and TRBJ2-5, is KAGVTQTPRYLIKTRGQQVTLSCSPISGHRSVSWYQQTPGQGLQFLFEYFSETQRNKGNFPGRFSGRQFSNSRSEMNVSTLELGDSALYLCASALVPQETQYFGPGTRLLVL.

In nucleotides, the CDR3 is TGTGCCAGCCTTCCGACTAGCGGATACTACGAGCAGTACTTC. It specifies CASLPTSGYYEQYF. The chain combines TRBV2 with TRBJ2-7; TRBD2 agrees at 9 bases. Germline lookup yields CDR1 SNHLY and CDR2 FYNNEI. The V segment lost 8 bases and the J segment 3 bases; nucleotides outside the gene matches: 8. The CDR3 length is 14 residues.

The rearrangement joins TRBV18 to TRBJ2-7; D is ambiguous. Trimming left V 6 bases short and J 4 bases short, with 13 bases between. Per the germline V gene, CDR1 is KGHSH and CDR2 is LQKENI. CDR3 size: 13 residues. CDR3 residues: CASSQRHPYEQYF. Here the CDR3 DNA reads TGTGCCAGCTCTCAGAGACACCCATACGAGCAGTACTTC.

The CDR3 sequence is CAWTRQGSPERYTF. Here the CDR3 DNA reads TGTGCCTGGACCCGACAGGGATCTCCCGAACGCTACACCTTC. V usage is TRBV30 and J usage is TRBJ1-2; 7 bases match TRBD1. J gave up 9 bases and V 4 bases, and 14 bases lay outside the gene matches. This CDR3 contains 14 residues. Germline loops: CDR1 GTSNPN, CDR2 SVGIG (reference sequence).

This sequence joins TRBV7-9 and TRBJ2-1; 8 bases are a match to TRBD2. After removal of 4 bases from V and 5 bases from J, the junction contained 10 bases not matched to a gene. This CDR3 has 16 residues. CDR1 is SEHNR, CDR2 FQNEAQ, per germline (reference sequence). The CDR3 DNA is TGTGCCAGCAGCTCCTACGGGGGGGCCCGGGACAATGAGCAGTTCTTC. Amino acids: CASSSYGGARDNEQFF.

There are many counts of this clone. The rearrangement links TRBV6-6 to TRBJ1-2; TRBD1 is a possible D gene (6 bases). Germline CDR1 MNHNY, CDR2 SVGAGI (reference sequence). CDR3 length: 12 residues. Deletions cut 5 bases from V and 8 bases from J, with 12 bases between. The CDR3 loop reads CASSNTRGGYTF. The DNA for the CDR3 is TGTGCCAGCAGTAATACCAGGGGCGGCTACACCTTC.

As concerns this clone: Within the sample, other DNA sequences also encode this same CDR3. The chain recombines TRBV9 with TRBJ1-5; TRBD1 aligns across 7 bases. Germline V gene lookup returns CDR1 SGDLS and CDR2 YYNGEE. The J segment lost 7 bases and the V segment lost 4 bases, leaving 8 bases of the junction unmatched. The CDR3 spans 14 residues. CDR3 nucleotide sequence: TGTGCCAGCAGCCCACGACAGGGTTCGCAGCCCCAGCATTTT. Its translation: CASSPRQGSQPQHF.

This chain joins TRBV18 and TRBJ2-5; D not certain. In germline, CDR1 is KGHSH, CDR2 LQKENI. The V gene lost 2 bases and the J gene lost 5 bases, with 9 bases spanning the gap. The CDR3 totals 13 residues. CDR3 in amino acids: CASSPSMEETQYF. CDR3 nucleotides: TGTGCCAGCTCACCAAGTATGGAGGAGACCCAGTACTTC.

Concerning this clone: Since a far larger clone is one base different, this is likely a read error. In the same sample, other DNA sequences code for this CDR3. The V and J genes are TRBV5-6 and TRBJ2-7; 7 bases align to TRBD2. The CDR3 contains 18 residues. Germline values: CDR1 SGHDT, CDR2 YYEEEE. Here the CDR3 reads CASSLVGWLASGTYEQYF. CDR3 coding DNA: TGTGCCAGCAGCTTGGTTGGGTGGTTAGCTAGCGGAACCTATGAGCAGTACTTC.